This entry is about one T cell receptor (beta chain). Its antigen remains unidentified. One base away there is no much larger clone; base qualities are not given. Libraries were made using 5' RACE. Sequencing took place on an Illumina HiSeq 2500. A second PCR of about 6 to 11 cycles was performed with a sample-barcoded 5' primer and a J-beta primer mix. A template-switch 5' adaptor carrying 12 random nucleotides introduced a unique molecular identifier onto each TCR beta cDNA molecule. Each sample yielded at least 2.5 million CDR3-containing paired-end reads. The Mint cDNA synthesis kit, primed by a TRBC-specific oligonucleotide, was used to synthesize first-strand cDNA from all RNA. Following uracil-DNA glycosylase treatment, a first 18-cycle PCR with universal primers M1SS and BC2_uni_R was performed on all cDNA. The source study handled its data this way. Normalization of each sample was performed by random selection of 1 million high-quality reads, each carrying a distinct molecular identifier. Instead of being binned into consensus sequences, reads that shared molecular identifiers were thrown out. MiTCR, run with a Q25 quality threshold and the strictest error-elimination algorithm, handled CDR3 identification, clonotype clustering and error correction. A nonparametric unseen species model with Euler transformation was used to estimate lower-bound total TCR beta diversity. TCRdb reran the public reads through fastp at Q25 and MiXCR, keeping productive beta chains. Rows merge per CDR3 protein into single entries with the most common DNA and genes. For this entry, the V and J calls and clone size follow TCRdb and not the study's own pipeline. For this sample the table gives approximately 1.5 million distinct CDR3 sequences, of which 34% were detected only once. The ten largest make up around 10% of the sample.

The approximately 41 donors, aged about 6 to 95 years, were systemically healthy Caucasian individuals from Russia. Each donor gave ten milliliters of peripheral blood, drawn into EDTA-treated Vacutainer tubes. Ficoll-Paque density-gradient centrifugation was used to isolate PBMCs, with at least 7 million obtained per sample. Trizol reagent was used to extract total RNA from PBMCs, with at least 6 micrograms per sample. For every donor, an aliquot of PBMCs went through flow cytometry to measure the percentages of naive CD45RAhigh/CD27high T cells. This specimen comes from a study of blood T cells in healthy people across ages (dated by TCRdb to between 2014 and 2017). Regarding the complete study: In model experiments, roughly one uniquely barcoded TCR beta cDNA molecule per two T cells was captured by template switching. Age-related changes in TCR beta repertoire diversity were measured in the study by deep sequencing normalized with unique cDNA molecular identifiers. The donors were split into four age groups: young (average about 16 years), middle-aged (nearly 40), aged (approximately 59) and long-lived (about 82). To avoid experimental bias, donors of different ages were distributed randomly across sequencing lanes. For two donors (one aged 18 to 30 and one aged 80 or older), the study analyzed two additional independent replicas of 1 million unique cDNA reads from the same blood draw. Paper-wide results and their limitations: Because the CMV infection status of the donors was unknown, age-related changes in expanded clonotypes may potentially have been confounded. Bulk unsorted PBMC profiling prevented conclusive comparison of naive and antigen-experienced compartments. As age increased, observed TCR beta diversity per million T cells dropped in a roughly linear way, and a significant reduction was already evident by age 40. Compared with the aged group, the long-lived group had more naive CD4+ T cells, fewer expanded clones and increased TCR diversity, a pattern suggesting age selection. There was a strong correlation between observed TCR beta diversity and the percentage of naive T cells measured by flow cytometry. Estimates of total diversity from one million sequenced T cells were regarded as lower bounds and underestimates.

V is pruned by 5 bases and J by 8 bases, leaving 11 bases of the junction without a gene match. The CDR3 has 14 amino acids, counting the end cysteine and phenylalanine. Only CDR3 DNA is held: 42 bases, read in frame from base 1. CDR1 and CDR2, looked up from the germline V gene (reference sequence), are DFQATT and SNEGSKA. The V and J genes are TRBV20-1 and TRBJ2-1; 8 of the junction bases match TRBD2. The sequence came from a woman in her twenties or thirties in good health. The sequencing sample was made of blood. The CDR3 amino acid sequence is: CSAVRGGLGDEQFF. In nucleotide form, the sequence is TGCAGTGCTGTACGGGGGGGGCTGGGCGATGAGCAGTTCTTC.